This T cell receptor (beta chain) stems from a study of T cells in Graves' hyperthyroidism and ophthalmopathy. The study, taken as a whole, reports: Most thyroid-expanded clonotypes above 0.001 were also found in blood.

This clonotype was detected ten times or more. Its specificity is not known. Patients having uncontrolled infection, another autoimmune disease, pregnancy or lactation were not included. Clinical symptoms, serum thyroxine, TRAb, thyroid ultrasound and orbital computed tomography informed diagnoses. Cells are PBMCs isolated from about 10 ml of fresh blood. The CDR3 extends over 14 amino acids. Germline CDR1 SGDLS, CDR2 YYNGEE. Trimming removed 3 bases from V and 3 bases from J, with 12 bases in between. It was RNA transcripts that yielded the amplified TCR beta CDR3 regions. First-round RT-PCR of the TCR CDR3 relied on the HTBI primer set. From the multiplex PCR reads, TCRdb called clonotypes with MiXCR, one entry per CDR3 protein. The sample yields roughly 700,000 distinct CDR3 sequences, 35% seen once.

Sequencing was performed on blood. The chain uses TRBV9 and TRBJ1-1; TRBD1 is a possible D gene (5 bases). This receptor was obtained from a woman aged 40 to 50 with Graves' hyperthyroidism. CDR3 nucleotide sequence: TGTGCCAGCAGCGCCGGGGGTTTTGACACTGAAGCTTTCTTT. Protein product: CASSAGGFDTEAFF.